This T cell receptor beta chain was identified in a study of vaccination effects on CD4 cells after COVID-19 (dated by TCRdb to the early 2020s). With respect to the entire study: Two doses of either the BNT162b2 or the mRNA-1273 mRNA SARS-CoV-2 vaccine were administered to participants. In a couple of convalescent patients, pre-vaccine samples were collected 16 days and one week ahead of the first dose, 142 and 148 days after COVID-19 diagnosis. SARS-CoV-2 spike-specific CD4+ TCR repertoires were compared before and after mRNA vaccination in COVID-19 convalescent patients and in infection-naive vaccine recipients. A total of 10 COVID-19 convalescent patients and a handful of SARS-CoV-2-naive healthy vaccine recipients were included in the full study. The Oncomine TCR Beta short-read assay on an Illumina iSeq 100 was used to sequence cultures from other donors in the study.

In the ViraFEST assay, PBMC were stimulated with viral peptide pools, and TCR sequencing was then used to find antigen-specific CD4+ T cell clonotypes based on their expansion. After less than 13 days of culture, CD4+ T cells were isolated with the EasySep CD4+ T cell isolation kit. Convalescent patients had PCR-confirmed SARS-CoV-2 infection between March and December 2020, before Alpha, Beta and Delta variants emerged in the United States. Two million PBMC per well were cultured with approximately 10 ug/ml peptides in IMDM containing 5% human AB serum, about 10 IU/ml IL-2 and gentamicin. Half of the culture medium was replaced with fresh IL-2-containing medium on days 3 and 7. Unless otherwise noted, each peptide stimulation condition was cultured in triplicate wells. PBMC were separated from whole blood using Ficoll-Paque Plus gradient centrifugation and were then either cryopreserved at -140C or used fresh. The QIAamp micro DNA kit was used to extract genomic DNA from the cultured CD4+ T cells.

A remark on this clone: What antigen it recognizes has not been identified. Base qualities are missing; no much larger clone stands one base away.

From the cysteine up to the phenylalanine, the CDR3 has a length of 13 residues. Just CDR3 DNA is preserved here, 39 bases in frame from base 1. The junction carries 11 bases between V and J, which are trimmed by 3 bases and 5 bases respectively. Sequences SNHLY (CDR1) and FYNNEI (CDR2) are obtained from the germline V gene. Receptor amplification or capture employed the immunoSEQ multiplex PCR assay. DNA from the cultured, isolated CD4+ T cells was subjected to TCR beta CDR3 sequencing. The authors' pipeline ran thus. Non-productive TCR sequences were discarded, and reads were trimmed to the CDR3 region, with only CDR3s of 7 or more amino acids retained. The MANAFEST web app was used to identify antigen-specific clonotypes by comparing expansion in peptide wells with expansion in reference cultures. To count as positive, a clone had to show expansion at FDR<0.05 compared with the reference and with all other wells, an odds ratio above 5, and a frequency above 0.1% in two replicate wells. Cross-reactive clonotypes were defined as significantly expanded in SARS-CoV-2 spike wells and in at least one common cold coronavirus spike condition. CDR3 similarity was assessed by Levenshtein distance with the stringdist R package, and unrooted trees were built with ape in R 3.6.1. TCRdb took over this immuneACCESS table, retaining in-frame rearrangements with V and J assigned. Such tables are incomplete; in checked studies, under half of the missing clones stem from an unresolved V gene, and the remainder is unexplained. The DNA gave D and trimming, while V, J and clone size come from that table. In all, the sample holds nearly 45,000 clones, and about 75% of those were seen once. Jointly, the top ten make up 29% of the sample.

General conclusions and limits of the study: Only a small number of convalescent patients were included, and no early post-infection timepoints were available, which limited the study. Both infection-induced and vaccine-induced clones contracted markedly at late post-vaccination timepoints, which is consistent with waning T cell responses. Among convalescent patients, the spike-reactive repertoire after vaccination was made up mainly of new vaccine-induced clones that were largely distinct from the clones induced by infection.

The sample consisted of CD4+ T cells from PBMCs cultured with a peptide pool, taken before COVID-19 vaccination. The clonotype was recovered from a human donor who had a prior SARS-CoV-2 infection. The chain couples TRBV2 to TRBJ2-7, and possibly TRBD1, on 5 matching bases. The CDR3 protein sequence reads: CASSEIWGHEQYF. Read as DNA, the sequence is TGTGCCAGCAGTGAGATTTGGGGCCACGAGCAGTACTTC.